This is a list of T cell receptor beta chains from one sample in a study of blood T cells in healthy people across ages. TCRdb recomputed calls from the 5' RACE reads with MiXCR, one row per CDR3 protein. The sample records 600,000 to 900,000 distinct CDR3 sequences, 25% to 30% being singletons. This sample was also put to use in a study of T cells of mothers and their children.

Sample: blood. The receptor set was obtained from a boy younger than 18 in good health. The conserved cysteine and the conserved F or W are not part of the CDR3 here.

j_call v_call cdr3_aa
TRBJ2-1 TRBV11-1 ASSLQLGMTAYHEPF
TRBJ2-5 TRBV7-2 ASSFPAGGFQETQY
TRBJ2-3 TRBV4-2 ASSQAGDRTDTQY
TRBJ2-7 TRBV7-6 ASSLYVGSAEQY
TRBJ2-2 TRBV12-3/TRBV12-4 ACTPFDGGFGELF
TRBJ2-7 TRBV30 AWSVSQGNYEQY
TRBJ1-2 TRBV20-1 SARDSGSTNYGYT
TRBJ2-2 TRBV18 ASSPPIWQGRTGELF
TRBJ1-2 TRBV15 ATSRDRGGWSDGYT
TRBJ2-7 TRBV4-1 ASSLTLLRRGIHEQY